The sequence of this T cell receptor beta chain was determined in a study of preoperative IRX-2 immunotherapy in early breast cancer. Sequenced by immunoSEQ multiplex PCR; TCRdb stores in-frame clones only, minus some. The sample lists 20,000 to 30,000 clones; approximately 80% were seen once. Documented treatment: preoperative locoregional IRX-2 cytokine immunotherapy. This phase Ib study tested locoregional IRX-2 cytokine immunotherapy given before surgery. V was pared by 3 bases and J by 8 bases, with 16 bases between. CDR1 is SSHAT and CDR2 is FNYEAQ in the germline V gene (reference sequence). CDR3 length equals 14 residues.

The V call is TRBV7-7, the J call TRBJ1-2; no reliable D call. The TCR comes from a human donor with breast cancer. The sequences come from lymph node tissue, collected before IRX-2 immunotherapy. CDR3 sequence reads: CASSLLNVLGGYTF. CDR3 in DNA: TGTGCCAGCAGCTTGTTGAATGTGTTAGGAGGCTACACCTTC.